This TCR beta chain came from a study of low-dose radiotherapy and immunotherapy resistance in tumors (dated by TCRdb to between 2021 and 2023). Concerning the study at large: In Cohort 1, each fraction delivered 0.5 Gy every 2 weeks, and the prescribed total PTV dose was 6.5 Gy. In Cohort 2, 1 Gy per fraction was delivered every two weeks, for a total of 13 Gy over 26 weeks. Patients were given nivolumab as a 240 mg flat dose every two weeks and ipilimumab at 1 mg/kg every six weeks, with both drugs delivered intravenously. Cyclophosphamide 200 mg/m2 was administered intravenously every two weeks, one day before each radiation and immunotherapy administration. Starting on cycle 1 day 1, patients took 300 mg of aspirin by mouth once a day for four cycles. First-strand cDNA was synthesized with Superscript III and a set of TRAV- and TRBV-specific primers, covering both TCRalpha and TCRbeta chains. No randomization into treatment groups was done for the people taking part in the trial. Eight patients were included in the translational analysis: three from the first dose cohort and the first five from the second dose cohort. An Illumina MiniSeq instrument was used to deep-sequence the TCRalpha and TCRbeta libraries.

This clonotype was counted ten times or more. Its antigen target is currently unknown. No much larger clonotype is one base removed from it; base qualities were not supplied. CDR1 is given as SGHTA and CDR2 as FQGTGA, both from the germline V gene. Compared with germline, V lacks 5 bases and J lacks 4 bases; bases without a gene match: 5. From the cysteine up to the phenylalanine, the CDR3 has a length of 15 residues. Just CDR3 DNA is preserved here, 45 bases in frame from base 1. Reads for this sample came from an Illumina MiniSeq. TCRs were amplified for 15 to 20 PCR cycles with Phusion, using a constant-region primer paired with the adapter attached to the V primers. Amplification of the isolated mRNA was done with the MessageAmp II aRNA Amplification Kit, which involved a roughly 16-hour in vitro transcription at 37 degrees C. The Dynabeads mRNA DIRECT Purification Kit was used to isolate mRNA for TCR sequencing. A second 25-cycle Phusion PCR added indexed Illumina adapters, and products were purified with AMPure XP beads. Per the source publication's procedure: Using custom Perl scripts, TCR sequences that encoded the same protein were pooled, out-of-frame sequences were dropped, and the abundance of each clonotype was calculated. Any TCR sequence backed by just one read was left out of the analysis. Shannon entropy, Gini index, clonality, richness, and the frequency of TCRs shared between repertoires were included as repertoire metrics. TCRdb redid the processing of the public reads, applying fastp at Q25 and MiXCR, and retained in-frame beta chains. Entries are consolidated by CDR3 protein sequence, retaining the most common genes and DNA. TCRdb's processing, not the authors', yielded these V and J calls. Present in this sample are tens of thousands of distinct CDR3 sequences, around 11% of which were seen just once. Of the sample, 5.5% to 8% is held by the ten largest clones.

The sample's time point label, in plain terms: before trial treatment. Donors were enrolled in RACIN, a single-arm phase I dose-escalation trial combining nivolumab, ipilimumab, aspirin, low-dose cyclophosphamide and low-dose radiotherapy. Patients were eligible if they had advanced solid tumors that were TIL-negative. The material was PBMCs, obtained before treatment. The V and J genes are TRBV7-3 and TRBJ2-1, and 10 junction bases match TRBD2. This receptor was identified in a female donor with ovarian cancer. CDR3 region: CASSPSSGSYNEQFF. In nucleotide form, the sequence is TGTGCCAGCAGCCCATCTAGCGGGAGTTACAATGAGCAGTTCTTC. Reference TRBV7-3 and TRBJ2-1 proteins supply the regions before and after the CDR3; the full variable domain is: GAGVSQTPSNKVTEKGKYVELRCDPISGHTALYWYRQSLGQGPEFLIYFQGTGAADDSGLPNDRFFAVRPEGSVSTLKIQRTERGDSAVYLCASSPSSGSYNEQFFGPGTRLTVL.